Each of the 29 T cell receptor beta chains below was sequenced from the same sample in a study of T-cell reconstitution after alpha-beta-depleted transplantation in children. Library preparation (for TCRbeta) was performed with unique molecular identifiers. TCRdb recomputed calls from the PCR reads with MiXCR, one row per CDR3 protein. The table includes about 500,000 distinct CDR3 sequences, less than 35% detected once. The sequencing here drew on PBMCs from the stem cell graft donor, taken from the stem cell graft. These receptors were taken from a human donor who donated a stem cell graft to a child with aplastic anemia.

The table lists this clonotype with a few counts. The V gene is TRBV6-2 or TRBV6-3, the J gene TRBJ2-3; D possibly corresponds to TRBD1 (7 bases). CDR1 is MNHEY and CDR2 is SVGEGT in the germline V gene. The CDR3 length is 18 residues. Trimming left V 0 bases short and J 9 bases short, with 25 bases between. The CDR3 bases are TGTGCCAGCAGTTACTCGATGGAGGGGGCGATTTCATACCAGACGCAGTATTTT. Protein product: CASSYSMEGAISYQTQYF.

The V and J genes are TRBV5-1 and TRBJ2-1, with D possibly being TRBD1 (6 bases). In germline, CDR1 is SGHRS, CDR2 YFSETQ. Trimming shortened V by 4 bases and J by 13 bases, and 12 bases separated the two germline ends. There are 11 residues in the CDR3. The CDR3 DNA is TGCGCCAGCAGCGCCACAGGGAAACAGTTCTTC. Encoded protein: CASSATGKQFF.

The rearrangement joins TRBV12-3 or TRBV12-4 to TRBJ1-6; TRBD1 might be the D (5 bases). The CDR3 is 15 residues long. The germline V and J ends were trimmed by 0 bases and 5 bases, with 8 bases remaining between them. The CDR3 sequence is CASSLAGGNNSPLHF. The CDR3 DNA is TGTGCCAGCAGTTTAGCCGGGGGTAATAATTCACCCCTCCACTTT.

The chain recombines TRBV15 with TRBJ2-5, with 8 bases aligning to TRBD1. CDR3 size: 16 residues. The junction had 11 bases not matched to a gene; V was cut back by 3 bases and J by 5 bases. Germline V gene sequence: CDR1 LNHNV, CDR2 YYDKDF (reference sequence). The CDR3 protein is CATSRDRVSMSETQYF. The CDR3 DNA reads TGTGCCACCAGCAGGGACAGGGTTTCGATGTCGGAGACCCAGTACTTC.

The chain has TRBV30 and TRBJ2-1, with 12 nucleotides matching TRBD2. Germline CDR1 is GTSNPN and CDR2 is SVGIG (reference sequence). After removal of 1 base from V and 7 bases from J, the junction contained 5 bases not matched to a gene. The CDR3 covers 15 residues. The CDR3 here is CAWSGTSGEGNEQFF. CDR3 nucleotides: TGTGCCTGGAGTGGGACTAGCGGGGAGGGGAATGAGCAGTTCTTC.

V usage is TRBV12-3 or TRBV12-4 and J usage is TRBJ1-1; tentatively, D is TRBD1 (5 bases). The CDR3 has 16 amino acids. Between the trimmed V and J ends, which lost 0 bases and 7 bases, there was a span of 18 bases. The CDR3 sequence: CASSLASGGRTFEAFF. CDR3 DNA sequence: TGTGCCAGCAGTTTAGCCTCGGGGGGTAGGACGTTTGAAGCTTTCTTT.

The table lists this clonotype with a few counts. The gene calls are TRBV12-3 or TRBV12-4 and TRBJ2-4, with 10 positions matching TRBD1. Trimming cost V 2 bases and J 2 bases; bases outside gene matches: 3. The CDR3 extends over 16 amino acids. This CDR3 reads CASSLLGQGTKNIQYF. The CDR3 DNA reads TGTGCCAGCAGTTTACTGGGACAGGGGACCAAAAACATTCAGTACTTC.

CDR3 DNA: TGCGCCAGCAGCTTGGGGTTCAGCAACAATGAGCAGTTCTTC. Amino acid sequence: CASSLGFSNNEQFF. The V gene is TRBV5-1, the J gene TRBJ2-1; D ambiguous. The CDR3 totals 14 residues. Germline CDR1 reads SGHRS; CDR2 reads YFSETQ. V lost 0 bases, J lost 5 bases, and 9 bases lay in between. The full variable domain, its missing parts supplied by reference TRBV5-1 and TRBJ2-1, is KAGVTQTPRYLIKTRGQQVTLSCSPISGHRSVSWYQQTPGQGLQFLFEYFSETQRNKGNFPGRFSGRQFSNSRSEMNVSTLELGDSALYLCASSLGFSNNEQFFGPGTRLTVL.

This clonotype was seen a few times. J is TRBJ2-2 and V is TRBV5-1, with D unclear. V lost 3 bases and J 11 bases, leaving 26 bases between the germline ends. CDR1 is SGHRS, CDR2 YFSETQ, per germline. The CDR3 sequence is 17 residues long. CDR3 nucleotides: TGCGCCAGCAGCTATCGTTCCGGAGCGCAAATCTTTGTCGAGCTGTTTTTT. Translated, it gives CASSYRSGAQIFVELFF.

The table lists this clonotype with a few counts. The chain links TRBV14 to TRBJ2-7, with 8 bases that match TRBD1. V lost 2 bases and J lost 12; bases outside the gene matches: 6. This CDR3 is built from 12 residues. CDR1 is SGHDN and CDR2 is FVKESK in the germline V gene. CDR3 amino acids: CASSQNTGTGYF. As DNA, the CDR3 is TGTGCCAGCAGCCAAAACACCGGGACAGGGTACTTC.

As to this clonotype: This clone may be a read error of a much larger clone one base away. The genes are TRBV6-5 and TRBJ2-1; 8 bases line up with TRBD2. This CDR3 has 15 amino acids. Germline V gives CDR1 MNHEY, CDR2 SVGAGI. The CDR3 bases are TGTGACAGCAGTTACTTAGCGGGATCCTACAATGAGCAGTTCTTC. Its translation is CDSSYLAGSYNEQFF.

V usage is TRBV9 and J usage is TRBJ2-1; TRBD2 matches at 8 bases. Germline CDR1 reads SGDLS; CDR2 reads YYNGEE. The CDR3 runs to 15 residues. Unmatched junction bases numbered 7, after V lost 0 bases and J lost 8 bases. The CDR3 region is CASSVGSGEVDEQFF. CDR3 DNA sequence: TGTGCCAGCAGCGTAGGTAGCGGGGAAGTGGATGAGCAGTTCTTC.

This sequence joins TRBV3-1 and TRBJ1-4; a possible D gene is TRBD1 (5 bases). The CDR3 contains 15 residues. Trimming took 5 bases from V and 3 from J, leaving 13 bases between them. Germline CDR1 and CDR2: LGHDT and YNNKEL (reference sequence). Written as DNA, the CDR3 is TGTGCCAGCAGCTCGCGACAGCTAGCTAATGAAAAACTGTTTTTT. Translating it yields CASSSRQLANEKLFF.

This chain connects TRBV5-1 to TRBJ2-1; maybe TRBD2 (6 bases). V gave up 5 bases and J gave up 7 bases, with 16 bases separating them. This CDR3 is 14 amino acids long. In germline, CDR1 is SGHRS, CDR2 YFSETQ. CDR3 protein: CASRTRDSLNEQFF. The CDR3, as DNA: TGCGCCAGCAGAACTAGGGACTCTTTAAATGAGCAGTTCTTC.

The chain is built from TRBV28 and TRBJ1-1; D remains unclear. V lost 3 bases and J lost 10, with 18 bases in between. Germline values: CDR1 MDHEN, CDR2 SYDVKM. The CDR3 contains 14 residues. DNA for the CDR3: TGTGCCAGCAGTTTGGGCGGGATGATGTCTGGAGCTTTCTTT. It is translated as CASSLGGMMSGAFF.

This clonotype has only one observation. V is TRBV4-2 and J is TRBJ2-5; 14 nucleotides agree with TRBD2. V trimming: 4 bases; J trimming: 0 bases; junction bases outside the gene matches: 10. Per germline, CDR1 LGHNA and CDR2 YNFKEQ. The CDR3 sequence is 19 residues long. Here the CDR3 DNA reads TGTGCCAGCAGCCCGGGACTAGCGGGGGAGGGGCCGTACCAAGAGACCCAGTACTTC. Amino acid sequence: CASSPGLAGEGPYQETQYF.

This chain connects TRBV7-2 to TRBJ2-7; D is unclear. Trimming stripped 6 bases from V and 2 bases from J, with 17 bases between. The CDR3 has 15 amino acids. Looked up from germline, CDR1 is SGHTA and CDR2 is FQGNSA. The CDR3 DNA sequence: TGTGCCAGCAGGCGGTACGCAGATGCAACCTACGAGCAGTACTTC. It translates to CASRRYADATYEQYF. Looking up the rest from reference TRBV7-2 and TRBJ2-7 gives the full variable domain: GAGVSQSPSNKVTEKGKDVELRCDPISGHTALYWYRQSLGQGLEFLIYFQGNSAPDKSGLPSDRFSAERTGGSVSTLTIQRTQQEDSAVYLCASRRYADATYEQYFGPGTRLTVT.

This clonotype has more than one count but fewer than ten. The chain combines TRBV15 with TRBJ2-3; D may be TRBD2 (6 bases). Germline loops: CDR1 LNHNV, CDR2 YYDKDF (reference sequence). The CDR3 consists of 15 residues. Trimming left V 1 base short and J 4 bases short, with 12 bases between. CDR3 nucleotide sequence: TGTGCCACCAGCAGAGTACGGGACTTTGCAGATACGCAGTATTTT. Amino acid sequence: CATSRVRDFADTQYF.

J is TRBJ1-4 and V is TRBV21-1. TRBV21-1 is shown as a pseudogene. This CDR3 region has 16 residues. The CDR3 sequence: CASSKALNSGGEKLFF. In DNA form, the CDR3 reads TGTGCCAGCAGCAAAGCGCTGAACAGCGGAGGAGAAAAACTGTTTTTT.

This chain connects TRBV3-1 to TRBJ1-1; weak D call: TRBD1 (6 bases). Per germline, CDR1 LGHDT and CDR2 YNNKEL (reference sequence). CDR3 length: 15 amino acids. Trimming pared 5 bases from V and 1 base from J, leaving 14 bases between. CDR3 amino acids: CASSEGQQGNTEAFF. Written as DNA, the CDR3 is TGTGCCAGCAGCGAAGGACAGCAGGGGAACACTGAAGCTTTCTTT.

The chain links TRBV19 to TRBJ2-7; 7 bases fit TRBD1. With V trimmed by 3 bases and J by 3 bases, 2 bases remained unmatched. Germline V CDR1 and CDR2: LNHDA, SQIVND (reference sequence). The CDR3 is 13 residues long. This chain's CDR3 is CASSIRQGYEQYV. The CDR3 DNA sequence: TGTGCCAGTAGTATTAGACAGGGCTACGAGCAGTACGTC.

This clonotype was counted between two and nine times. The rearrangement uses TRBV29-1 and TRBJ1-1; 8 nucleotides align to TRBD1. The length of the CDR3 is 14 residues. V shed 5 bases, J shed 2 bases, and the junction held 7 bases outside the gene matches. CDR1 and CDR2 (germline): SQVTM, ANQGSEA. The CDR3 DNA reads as TGCAGCGTTTCTAGGACAGGGAGAAACACTGAAGCTTTCTTT. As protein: CSVSRTGRNTEAFF.

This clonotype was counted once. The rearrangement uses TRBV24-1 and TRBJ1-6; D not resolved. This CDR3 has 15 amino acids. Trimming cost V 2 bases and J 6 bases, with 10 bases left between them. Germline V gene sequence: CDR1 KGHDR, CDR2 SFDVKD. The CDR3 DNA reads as TGTGCCACCAGTGATTCAAGGAATTCTAATTCACCCCTCCACTTT. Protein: CATSDSRNSNSPLHF.

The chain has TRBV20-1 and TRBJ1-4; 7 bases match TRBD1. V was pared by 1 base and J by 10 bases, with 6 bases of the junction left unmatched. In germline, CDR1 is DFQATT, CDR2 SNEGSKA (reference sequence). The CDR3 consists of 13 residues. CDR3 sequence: CSARATGRIKLFF. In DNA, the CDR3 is TGCAGTGCTAGAGCGACAGGGCGAATAAAACTGTTTTTT.

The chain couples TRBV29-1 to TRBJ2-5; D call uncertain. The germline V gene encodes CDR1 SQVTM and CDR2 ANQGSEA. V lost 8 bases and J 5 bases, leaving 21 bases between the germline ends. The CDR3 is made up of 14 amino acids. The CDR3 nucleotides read TGCAGCCTACCCTTAGGGCCAGGCAGGGAGACCCAGTACTTC. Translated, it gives CSLPLGPGRETQYF.

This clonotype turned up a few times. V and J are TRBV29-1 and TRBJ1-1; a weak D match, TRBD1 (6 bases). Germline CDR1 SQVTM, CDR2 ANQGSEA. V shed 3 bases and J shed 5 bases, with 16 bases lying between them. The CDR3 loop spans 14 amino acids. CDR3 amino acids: CSVDRGGAGTEAFF. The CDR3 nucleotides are TGCAGCGTTGATAGGGGGGGAGCGGGAACTGAAGCTTTCTTT. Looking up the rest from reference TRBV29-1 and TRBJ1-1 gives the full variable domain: SAVISQKPSRDICQRGTSLTIQCQVDSQVTMMFWYRQQPGQSLTLIATANQGSEATYESGFVIDKFPISRPNLTFSTLTVSNMSPEDSSIYLCSVDRGGAGTEAFFGQGTRLTVV.

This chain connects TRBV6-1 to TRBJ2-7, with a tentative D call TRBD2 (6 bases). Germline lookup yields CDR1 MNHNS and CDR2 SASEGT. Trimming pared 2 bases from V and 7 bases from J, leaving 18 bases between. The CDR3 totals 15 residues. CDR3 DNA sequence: TGTGCCAGCAGTGAATTACACGGGAGTATGGGGGAGCAGTACTTC. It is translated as CASSELHGSMGEQYF.

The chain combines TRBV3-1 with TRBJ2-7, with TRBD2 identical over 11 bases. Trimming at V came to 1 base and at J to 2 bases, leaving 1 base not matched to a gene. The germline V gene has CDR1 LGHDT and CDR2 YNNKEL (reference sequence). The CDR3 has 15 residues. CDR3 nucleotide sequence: TGTGCCAGCAGCCAAGCGGGACTAGCGGCCTACGAGCAGTACTTC. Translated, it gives CASSQAGLAAYEQYF.

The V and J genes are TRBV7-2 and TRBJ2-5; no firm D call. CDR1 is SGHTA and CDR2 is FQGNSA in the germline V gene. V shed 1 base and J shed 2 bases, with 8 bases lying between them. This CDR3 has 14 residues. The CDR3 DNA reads TGTGCCAGCAGCTTAGGAGGCACGCAAGAGACCCAGTACTTC. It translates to CASSLGGTQETQYF.